These 31 T cell receptor beta chains were sequenced from one sample in a study of T-cell reconstitution after alpha-beta-depleted transplantation in children. The library targeted TCRbeta and was prepared with unique molecular identifiers. MiXCR, applied by TCRdb to the PCR reads, yields one record per CDR3 protein. The sample lists hundreds of thousands of distinct CDR3 sequences, over 10% seen once, with around 2% in the top ten. This specimen was PBMCs, mostly from graft donor cells, taken 360 days after TCRalphabeta/CD19-depleted stem cell transplant. The origin of the receptors is a male patient between 5 and 17 years old who had a stem cell transplant for acute myeloid leukemia, so the T cells may come from the graft donor.

This clonotype was recorded at least ten times. CDR3 sequence reads: CASSLAAAGGPSDTQYF. The CDR3 DNA is TGTGCCAGCAGCTTAGCGGCAGCGGGAGGGCCCTCAGATACGCAGTATTTT. The J gene is TRBJ2-3, the V gene TRBV7-6, with 10 positions matching TRBD2. The CDR3 is made up of 17 amino acids. After removal of 0 bases from V and 4 bases from J, the junction contained 7 bases not matched to a gene. Germline V lookup: CDR1 SGHVS, CDR2 FNYEAQ.

This clonotype was seen a handful of times. The J gene is TRBJ1-2, the V gene TRBV29-1; 8 bases align to TRBD1. This CDR3 is built from 16 residues. Germline lookup yields CDR1 SQVTM and CDR2 ANQGSEA. Trimming took 6 bases from V and 3 from J; bases not matched to a gene: 15. The CDR3 here is CSVGMDRELLYYGYTF. The CDR3 coding sequence is TGCAGCGTCGGCATGGACAGGGAACTCCTCTACTATGGCTACACCTTC.

The genes are TRBV7-2 and TRBJ2-7; 8 bases align to TRBD2. CDR3 length: 19 residues. CDR1 and CDR2 (germline): SGHTA, FQGNSA. Trimming took 1 base from V and 1 from J; bases not matched to a gene: 15. Written as DNA, the CDR3 is TGTGCCAGCAGCTTAGGGCACAGGGCAAGCGGGAGTCTGTCCTACGAGCAGTACTTC. Translation gives CASSLGHRASGSLSYEQYF.

Details on this clonotype: This is likely a read error, given that the CDR3 carries no conserved phenylalanine or tryptophan at its end. J is TRBJ2-7 and V is TRBV12-3 or TRBV12-4, with no clear D. The germline V and J ends were trimmed by 7 bases and 4 bases, with 14 bases remaining between them. CDR3 length: 13 residues. As DNA, the CDR3 is TGTGCCAGCATGATAGTTGGCGTATACGAGCAGTACTGC. The encoded protein is CASMIVGVYEQYC.

Many counts were recorded for this clonotype. J is TRBJ2-1 and V is TRBV20-1, with no clear D. The CDR3 sequence is 15 residues long. Trimming left V 1 base short and J 2 bases short, with 12 bases between. The germline CDR1 and CDR2 sequences are DFQATT and SNEGSKA (reference sequence). CDR3 DNA sequence: TGCAGTGCTAGAGTTGTACCCCCTCCCTACAATGAGCAGTTCTTC. Amino acid sequence: CSARVVPPPYNEQFF.

The chain links TRBV5-1 to TRBJ2-3; D might be TRBD1 (5 bases). V was trimmed by 0 bases and J by 4 bases, leaving 12 bases between them. The CDR3 is 15 amino acids. Germline assignment: CDR1 SGHRS and CDR2 YFSETQ. CDR3 sequence (DNA): TGCGCCAGCAGCTTGGAATGGGCAGGGTCAGATACGCAGTATTTT. It yields the protein CASSLEWAGSDTQYF.

The sample holds many counts of this clonotype. Here the CDR3 reads CSVEAEAQYEQYF. Written as DNA, the CDR3 is TGCAGCGTTGAAGCTGAGGCCCAGTACGAGCAGTACTTC. The genes are TRBV29-1 and TRBJ2-7; no definite D call. V was clipped by 1 base and J by 4 bases, with 11 bases between them. The CDR3 is 13 residues long. The V gene's germline CDR1 is SQVTM and CDR2 ANQGSEA.

This clonotype occurred a few times. The chain couples TRBV6-6 to TRBJ2-1; D is perhaps TRBD1 (6 bases). CDR1 and CDR2 from the germline V gene are MNHNY and SVGAGI (reference sequence). Trimming took off 1 base at V and 6 bases at J, with 7 bases between the two ends. The CDR3 contains 13 residues. The CDR3 protein is CASSYYRANEQFF. In nucleotides, the CDR3 is TGTGCCAGCAGTTACTACAGGGCCAATGAGCAGTTCTTC.

This clonotype has ten or more counts. The CDR3 region is CASSNLAGGPNIQYF. DNA for the CDR3: TGTGCCAGCAGTAATCTAGCGGGAGGCCCCAACATTCAGTACTTC. V usage is TRBV11-2 and J usage is TRBJ2-4, with 11 bases fitting TRBD2. The CDR3 has 15 residues. Germline CDR1 SGHAT, CDR2 FQNNGV. Trimming cost V 6 bases and J 7 bases; bases outside gene matches: 8.

The J gene is TRBJ2-1, the V gene TRBV14, with D maybe TRBD2 (6 bases). The CDR3 loop spans 13 amino acids. The V end was cut by 4 bases, the J end by 10 bases, with 14 bases between. Germline V CDR1 and CDR2: SGHDN, FVKESK. The CDR3 DNA follows: TGTGCCAGCAGCCGAGATCTAGCGTCGGAGCAGTTCTTC. Translated, it gives CASSRDLASEQFF.

This clonotype was seen repeatedly, ten times or more. The chain uses TRBV20-1 and TRBJ1-1; 10 nucleotides line up with TRBD1. J lost 7 bases, V lost 5 bases, and 10 bases had no gene match. The CDR3 length is 14 residues. CDR1 DFQATT and CDR2 SNEGSKA come from the germline V gene (reference sequence). CDR3 amino acids: CSAVRGTGEDEAFF. The CDR3 DNA sequence: TGCAGTGCTGTTCGGGGGACAGGGGAAGATGAAGCTTTCTTT.

In its sample, this clonotype was seen many times. The rearrangement joins TRBV10-3 to TRBJ2-7; the D gene is possibly TRBD1 (6 bases). CDR3 length: 12 amino acids. With 10 bases removed from V and 1 base from J, the gap between germline ends came to 11 bases. Germline loops: CDR1 ENHRY, CDR2 SYGVKD. The CDR3 sequence is CATRQESYEQYF. The CDR3 coding sequence is TGTGCCACCCGACAGGAATCCTACGAGCAGTACTTC.

The sample holds a few counts of this clonotype. The J gene is TRBJ1-1, the V gene TRBV28; TRBD1 matches at 7 bases. The CDR3 has 14 amino acids. J was trimmed by 1 base and V by 6 bases; bases with no gene match: 5. Germline CDR1 and CDR2: MDHEN and SYDVKM. DNA for the CDR3: TGTGCCAGCAGCCGGGACAGTTCGAACACTGAAGCTTTCTTT. Protein: CASSRDSSNTEAFF.

The rearrangement uses TRBV4-2 and TRBJ1-5, with no clear D. CDR3 size: 16 residues. Per germline, CDR1 LGHNA and CDR2 YNFKEQ. V was shortened by 4 bases and J by 0 bases, with 13 bases between the two germline ends. CDR3 bases: TGTGCCAGCAGCCTCCTCTCCGAACTTAGCAATCAGCCCCAGCATTTT. Its protein product is CASSLLSELSNQPQHF.

This clonotype has more than one count but fewer than ten. The V gene is TRBV20-1, the J gene TRBJ2-5; 7 bases are a match to TRBD1. There are 12 residues in the CDR3. V lost 6 bases to trimming and J lost 7 bases; unmatched junction nucleotides: 8. Germline CDR1 DFQATT, CDR2 SNEGSKA (reference sequence). CDR3 amino acids: CSAPGPGGTQYF. The CDR3 nucleotides read TGCAGTGCCCCAGGGCCAGGGGGGACCCAGTACTTC.

For the CDR3, the DNA is TGTGCCAGCAGCCCGAGAAGAGCGGATGGCCTGGGGCGAAATACGCAGTATTTT. Amino acid sequence: CASSPRRADGLGRNTQYF. This chain connects TRBV7-8 to TRBJ2-3; D might be TRBD1 or TRBD2, each matching 5 bases. This CDR3 region has 18 residues. V dropped 5 bases and J dropped 7 bases, with 28 bases sitting between them. Germline values: CDR1 SGHVS, CDR2 FQNEAQ.

Only a few counts were recorded for this clonotype. The chain couples TRBV23-1 to TRBJ2-7; D might be TRBD1 or TRBD2, each matching 6 bases. TRBV23-1 is noted as an ORF with a role that remains uncertain. This CDR3 comprises 14 residues. V was cut by 0 bases and J by 5 bases, with 11 bases left in between. The CDR3 reads CASSQSKGGNEQYF. Here the CDR3 DNA reads TGCGCCAGCAGTCAATCGAAGGGGGGCAACGAGCAGTACTTC.

A few counts support this clonotype. This chain links TRBV2 with TRBJ2-5, with a tentative D call TRBD1 (5 bases). Trimming shortened V by 3 bases and J by 2 bases, and 16 bases separated the two germline ends. The germline V gene encodes CDR1 SNHLY and CDR2 FYNNEI. The CDR3 runs to 16 residues. The CDR3 DNA is TGTGCCAGCAGTGAGGGGCAGGTTGGTAGGCAAGAGACCCAGTACTTC. Amino acid sequence: CASSEGQVGRQETQYF.

With regard to this clonotype: Possible read error: a much larger clone is one base away. V and J are TRBV19 and TRBJ1-5, with no clear D. CDR1 is LNHDA and CDR2 is SQIVND in the germline V gene (reference sequence). The ends were cut back, 6 bases at V and 2 bases at J, with 11 bases in the middle. The CDR3 loop spans 14 amino acids. CDR3 nucleotides: TGTGCCAGTAGAAGAAATAGGGGCAATCAGCCCCAGCATTTT. Translation: CASRRNRGNQPQHF. Together with reference TRBV19 and TRBJ1-5, the CDR3 gives the full variable domain: DGGITQSPKYLFRKEGQNVTLSCEQNLNHDAMYWYRQDPGQGLRLIYYSQIVNDFQKGDIAEGYSVSREKKESFPLTVTSAQKNPTAFYLCASRRNRGNQPQHFGDGTRLSIL.

Many counts were recorded for this clonotype. The CDR3 loop is CASSGAGAFANTGELFF. The CDR3 nucleotides are TGTGCCAGCAGTGGCGCCGGGGCGTTTGCGAACACCGGGGAGCTGTTTTTT. The gene calls are TRBV5-6 and TRBJ2-2, with D perhaps matching TRBD1 or TRBD2 (5 bases each). Between the trimmed V and J ends, which lost 5 bases and 0 bases, there was a span of 17 bases. The CDR3 contains 17 residues. Germline V gives CDR1 SGHDT, CDR2 YYEEEE.

This clonotype was counted a few times. The gene calls are TRBV28 and TRBJ2-7; D gene ambiguous. CDR1 is MDHEN and CDR2 is SYDVKM in the germline V gene. Trimming shortened V by 3 bases and J by 3 bases, and 6 bases separated the two germline ends. The CDR3 runs 12 residues. The CDR3 sequence: CASSLPVYEQYF. DNA for the CDR3: TGTGCCAGCAGTTTGCCTGTCTACGAGCAGTACTTC.

A few counts support this clonotype. The chain is built from TRBV20-1 and TRBJ1-2, with D unresolved. Trimming removed 1 base from V and 8 bases from J, with 8 bases in between. This CDR3 is 11 amino acids long. In germline, CDR1 is DFQATT, CDR2 SNEGSKA (reference sequence). The CDR3 loop reads CSARVPSGYTF. The CDR3 DNA reads TGCAGTGCTAGAGTCCCCTCCGGCTACACCTTC.

This chain joins TRBV5-1 and TRBJ2-7, with unresolved D. The germline V gene has CDR1 SGHRS and CDR2 YFSETQ. V lost 1 base and J 3 bases, leaving 11 bases between the germline ends. CDR3 length: 14 amino acids. DNA of the CDR3: TGCGCCAGCAGCTTGCCTAGTGTCAACTACGAGCAGTACTTC. Its protein product is CASSLPSVNYEQYF.

The rearrangement links TRBV5-4 to TRBJ2-5; TRBD2 matches 11 bases. Germline V gene lookup returns CDR1 SGHNT and CDR2 YYREEE (reference sequence). The V gene end was trimmed by 4 bases and the J gene end by 5 bases; junction bases not matched to a gene: 7. The CDR3 runs to 15 residues. CDR3 nucleotides: TGTGCCAGCAGCACCGTGACTAGCGGGACTGAGACCCAGTACTTC. Amino acids: CASSTVTSGTETQYF.

This clonotype was seen a few times. V is TRBV28 and J is TRBJ2-5; D is possibly TRBD2 (6 bases). The CDR3 consists of 12 residues. The V end lost 10 bases, the J end lost 2 bases, and 11 bases lay between the germline ends. Looked up from germline, CDR1 is MDHEN and CDR2 is SYDVKM. The CDR3 DNA follows: TGTGCCACCGAGCGGGTACAAGAGACCCAGTACTTC. This gives the protein CATERVQETQYF.

This clonotype was seen more than once but under ten times. The rearrangement joins TRBV20-1 to TRBJ2-7; 9 bases map to TRBD2. The CDR3 consists of 14 residues. V dropped 0 bases and J dropped 7; count of bases not matched to a gene: 7. Germline V CDR1 and CDR2: DFQATT, SNEGSKA (reference sequence). CDR3: CSARDRRAGGEQYF. CDR3 bases: TGCAGTGCTAGAGATCGGCGAGCGGGGGGAGAGCAGTACTTC.

The chain joins TRBV7-6 to TRBJ2-5; TRBD2 agrees at 8 bases. CDR1 SGHVS and CDR2 FNYEAQ come from the germline V gene. Germline trimming cut 1 base from V and 1 base from J; bases unmatched to any gene: 5. CDR3 size: 16 residues. The CDR3 region is CASSLGLAGIQETQYF. The CDR3 DNA reads as TGTGCCAGCAGCTTAGGCCTAGCGGGCATCCAAGAGACCCAGTACTTC.

A few counts support this clonotype. Being one base from a much bigger clone, this may be a read error. The J gene is TRBJ2-3, the V gene TRBV7-2; the D is unclear. The length of the CDR3 is 11 residues. Trimming left V 4 bases short and J 5 bases short, with 4 bases between. Germline CDR1 reads SGHTA; CDR2 reads FQGNSA. CDR3: CASSSQDTQYF. CDR3 DNA sequence: TGTGCCAGCAGCTCACAAGATACGCAGTATTTT.

The chain carries TRBV27 and TRBJ2-1; 10 bases are a match to TRBD2. V shed 2 bases, J shed 7 bases, and the junction held 8 bases outside the gene matches. CDR1 is MNHEY and CDR2 is SMNVEV in the germline V gene (reference sequence). The CDR3 totals 16 residues. CDR3 in DNA: TGTGCCAGCAGTTTAAAAACTAGCGGGATACGAAATGAGCAGTTCTTC. Protein: CASSLKTSGIRNEQFF.

This clonotype was seen a handful of times. The chain uses TRBV12-3 or TRBV12-4 and TRBJ1-2; no firm D call. The CDR3 spans 12 residues. The V end lost 1 base, the J end lost 9 bases, and 9 bases lay between the germline ends. CDR3 nucleotides: TGTGCCAGCAGTTTAGGACCGTGGAGCTACACCTTC. Translated, it gives CASSLGPWSYTF.

This clonotype was seen at least ten times. The chain couples TRBV18 to TRBJ1-1, with 8 bases aligning to TRBD1. With 1 base clipped from V and 8 bases from J, the junction kept 0 bases outside the gene matches. The germline CDR1 and CDR2 sequences are KGHSH and LQKENI. The CDR3 spans 12 residues. The CDR3 nucleotides are TGTGCCAGCTCACCACGGACAGGGGAAGCTTTCTTT. Translation: CASSPRTGEAFF.